The rows below give T cell receptor beta chains drawn from one sample of a study of cytomegalovirus exposure and HLA in healthy donors. Clones were read by immunoSEQ multiplex PCR, and TCRdb kept only the in-frame ones, dropping some. This table has around 110,000 clones, around 80% appearing once. The sample consisted of PBMCs. Receptor source: a man between 60 and 75 years old in good health and CMV-seronegative. The CDR3 runs from the conserved cysteine through the conserved F or W. The D gene is left open where the match is weak. Clone sizes are given selectively: once, few, many, or a class where the clone is expanded.

j_gene	abundance	d_gene	v_gene	CDR3nt	CDR3aa
TRBJ2-3	once	TRBD1	TRBV5-6	TGTGCCAGCAGCTTGGACAGGGGGCTTGGCACAGATACGCAGTATTTT	CASSLDRGLGTDTQYF
TRBJ1-4	-	-	TRBV6-1	TGTGCCAGCAGTAGCCGGGACTTTTTTAATGAAAAACTGTTTTTT	CASSSRDFFNEKLFF
TRBJ1-3	-	TRBD1	TRBV19	TGTGCCAGTGGTCCAGGGGGTGCTGGAAACACCATATATTTT	CASGPGGAGNTIYF
TRBJ2-1	-	-	TRBV7-2	TGTGCCAGCAGCTACGGGATCAATGAGCAGTTCTTC	CASSYGINEQFF
TRBJ1-1	-	-	TRBV28	TGTGCCGTCGCCCGCAGGCCCAACACTGAAGCTTTCTTT	CAVARRPNTEAFF
TRBJ1-6	-	-	TRBV7-2	TGTGCCAGCAGCTTATTGGGAGGGGAGAACTCACCCCTCCACTTT	CASSLLGGENSPLHF
TRBJ2-2	-	TRBD2	TRBV10-3	TGTGCCATCAGAGCTAGCGGGGGGGCCGTTAAAACCGGGGAGCTGTTTTTT	CAIRASGGAVKTGELFF
TRBJ2-1	once	-	TRBV4-3	TGCGCCAGCAGCCAAGATGGTGGGGGGGGCCCCTACAATGAGCAGTTCTTC	CASSQDGGGGPYNEQFF
TRBJ1-1	-	-	TRBV2	TGTGCCGCCCGACAGGATTTGAACACTGAAGCTTTCTTT	CAARQDLNTEAFF
TRBJ1-2	few	-	TRBV7-8	TGTGCCAGCAGCTCTAGAGGACAGCTCTCAGGAGGCTACACCTTC	CASSSRGQLSGGYTF
TRBJ2-3	-	-	TRBV12-5	TGTGCTAGTGGTTTGGGGCTTAGCACAGATACGCAGTATTTT	CASGLGLSTDTQYF
TRBJ1-2	-	-	TRBV7-2	TGTGCCAGCAGCGCACCGCAGGGCGCCCTCGGGGGCTACACCTTC	CASSAPQGALGGYTF
TRBJ2-3	-	TRBD1	TRBV25-1	TGTGCCATCGGGACAGCCACAGATACGCAGTATTTT	CAIGTATDTQYF
TRBJ2-5	-	TRBD1	TRBV25-1	TGTGCCAGCAGTGAAGACAGGGCCCTCCAAGAGACCCAGTACTTC	CASSEDRALQETQYF
TRBJ2-5	-	TRBD2	TRBV5-1	TGCGCCAGCCAACAGGGCGGCGGGGGGAGGGAGACCCAGTACTTC	CASQQGGGGRETQYF
TRBJ2-2	-	TRBD2	TRBV4-3	TGCGCCAGCAGCCGCGGTAGCGGGGGGGCCGCCACCGGGGAGCTGTTTTTT	CASSRGSGGAATGELFF
TRBJ2-3	once	TRBD1	TRBV5-1	TGCGCCAGCAGCCCGGGACAGCCGAGCACAGATACGCAGTATTTT	CASSPGQPSTDTQYF
TRBJ1-1	few	TRBD1	TRBV6-5	TGTGCCAGCAGTTACGCCACAGGGGCTGAAGCTTTCTTT	CASSYATGAEAFF
TRBJ1-2	-	TRBD1	TRBV27	TGTGCCAGCAGACGACAGGGGGTTAAGTCTGGCTACACCTTC	CASRRQGVKSGYTF
TRBJ2-1	few	-	TRBV6-4	TGTGCCAGCAGTGACTCTGAGGGATATGAGCAGTTCTTC	CASSDSEGYEQFF
TRBJ1-1	few	TRBD1	TRBV4-3	TGCGCCAGCAGCGCCTTTGGATCAGGACAGGACTATCAGAACACTGAAGCTTTCTTT	CASSAFGSGQDYQNTEAFF
TRBJ1-5	-	-	TRBV4-2	TGTGCCAGCAGCCAAGAAGGAGATCAGCCCCAGCATTTT	CASSQEGDQPQHF
TRBJ2-7	once	TRBD1	TRBV29-1	TGCAGCGTTGAAGATCGGGGACAGGGGGCTGCCGAGCAGTACTTC	CSVEDRGQGAAEQYF
TRBJ2-3	-	TRBD2	TRBV7-3	TGTGCCAGCACGATGGCGGGGGGGCCCTCGGGTACGCAGTATTTT	CASTMAGGPSGTQYF
TRBJ1-2	-	-	TRBV30	TGTGCCTGGATTTCAGGGTTCCATGGCTACACCTTC	CAWISGFHGYTF
TRBJ1-2	-	-	TRBV9	TGTGCCAGCAGCGTGGACGGGGGGTGGGGCTATGGCTACACCTTC	CASSVDGGWGYGYTF
TRBJ2-7	-	TRBD2	TRBV18	TGTGCCAGCTCCGGGTCGGGGGGGCTCTACGAGCAGTACTTC	CASSGSGGLYEQYF
TRBJ2-4	few	-	TRBV5-1	TGCGCCAGCCAAAGCGCCGGGGGGCCCCGAAACATTCAGTACTTC	CASQSAGGPRNIQYF
TRBJ2-3	few	TRBD1	TRBV2	TGTGCCAGCAGTCCACAATCGACAGGGGTAGATACGCAGTATTTT	CASSPQSTGVDTQYF
TRBJ2-5	-	TRBD2	TRBV5-1	TGCGCCAGCAGCCACGCACTAGCGGGGCACCAAGAGACCCAGTACTTC	CASSHALAGHQETQYF
TRBJ1-2	-	-	TRBV11-1	TGTGCCAGCAGCTTAGGGCTGAACTATGGCTACACCTTC	CASSLGLNYGYTF
TRBJ1-5	-	-	TRBV7-8	TGTGCCAGCAGCTTAGGGAGGAATAGCAATCAGCCCCAGCATTTT	CASSLGRNSNQPQHF
TRBJ1-1	-	-	TRBV6-4	TGTGCCAGCAGTGACTACTTTCTTTGTTTGGCAGGCTCATGGGTCTGCACTGAAGCTTTCTTT	CASSDYFLCLAGSWVCTEAFF
TRBJ2-1	-	-	TRBV29-1	TGCAGCGTTGCCCTCTCTACCAGGGTGGTGTTCTTC	CSVALSTRVVFF
TRBJ2-1	few	TRBD1	TRBV9	TGTGCCAGCAGCGTGACAGGGACAAGCTCCTACAATGAGCAGTTCTTC	CASSVTGTSSYNEQFF
TRBJ1-5	once	-	TRBV21-1	TGTGCCAGCAGCACCCCTCAACAGGGGAAAGTGGGGGTTAGCAATCAGCCCCAGCATTTT	CASSTPQQGKVGVSNQPQHF
TRBJ1-2	-	-	TRBV5-1	TGCGCCAGCAGCTCGGGGGGCGATGGCTACACCTTC	CASSSGGDGYTF
TRBJ2-5	-	TRBD2	TRBV7-2	TGTGCCAGCAGCAACCGGGGGCGGGGGGGCCAAGAGACCCAGTACTTC	CASSNRGRGGQETQYF
TRBJ1-2	few	-	TRBV5-1	TGCGCCAGCAGCCCAACTCCGGGAAACCAAAACTATGGCTACACCTTC	CASSPTPGNQNYGYTF
TRBJ1-1	once	TRBD1	TRBV19	TGTGCCGGCAAACTCGGGACAGTTGGCCAAAGGAGAGTGGCTGAAGCTTTCTTT	CAGKLGTVGQRRVAEAFF
TRBJ2-3	few	TRBD2	TRBV5-1	TGCGCCAGCAGCCCCGGGGGGGCCTCAGATACGCAGTATTTT	CASSPGGASDTQYF
TRBJ2-3	-	TRBD1	TRBV27	TGTGCCAGCAGTCTATCCCGACAGGGATGGTCAGATACGCAGTATTTT	CASSLSRQGWSDTQYF
TRBJ1-6	-	TRBD1	TRBV15	TGTGCCACCAGCAGACTCACAGGGGAATTGGGTAATTCACCCCTCCACTTT	CATSRLTGELGNSPLHF
TRBJ2-5	-	TRBD1	TRBV5-1	TGCGCCAGCAGCAGCCAACAGGGGACCCAAGAGACCCAGTACTTC	CASSSQQGTQETQYF
TRBJ1-2	-	TRBD1	TRBV4-3	TGCGCCAGCAGCCAAGAGGGACAGGGAAGATCAGTCGGCGGCTACACCTTC	CASSQEGQGRSVGGYTF
TRBJ2-5	once	-	TRBV5-4	TGTGCCAGCAGCTTTGGCCGAGGAGAGACCCAGTACTTC	CASSFGRGETQYF
TRBJ1-2	few	-	TRBV9	TGTGCCAGCAGCGTTGGAGGACAGAAAAGATCCGACTATGGCTACACCTTC	CASSVGGQKRSDYGYTF
TRBJ2-3	once	-	TRBV29-1	TGCAGCGTTCTTAGGAGGGGGCGAACAGATACGCAGTATTTT	CSVLRRGRTDTQYF
TRBJ1-4	few	-	TRBV5-4	TGTGCCAGCAGCGAGGGAAGGGGGTCGGGTGAAAAACTGTTTTTT	CASSEGRGSGEKLFF
TRBJ1-1	-	-	TRBV7-2	TGTGCCAGCAGCTTAGGGGTTGTCCGGAGGGACACTGAAGCTTTCTTT	CASSLGVVRRDTEAFF
TRBJ1-1	-	-	TRBV6-1	TGTGCCAGCAGCCCGAGGGTTGAAGCTTTCTTT	CASSPRVEAFF
TRBJ2-5	-	-	TRBV4-1	TGCGCCAGCAGCGGGTTTGCGGGGCGTGACCAAGAGACCCAGTACTTC	CASSGFAGRDQETQYF
TRBJ1-5	-	TRBD1	TRBV2	TGTGCCAGCACCTCAGGGGGTCCCCTTTCCAATCAGCCCCAGCATTTT	CASTSGGPLSNQPQHF
TRBJ1-4	-	TRBD1	TRBV4-3	TGCGCCAGCAGCCAGGGACAGGGCGGTGAAAAACTGTTTTTT	CASSQGQGGEKLFF